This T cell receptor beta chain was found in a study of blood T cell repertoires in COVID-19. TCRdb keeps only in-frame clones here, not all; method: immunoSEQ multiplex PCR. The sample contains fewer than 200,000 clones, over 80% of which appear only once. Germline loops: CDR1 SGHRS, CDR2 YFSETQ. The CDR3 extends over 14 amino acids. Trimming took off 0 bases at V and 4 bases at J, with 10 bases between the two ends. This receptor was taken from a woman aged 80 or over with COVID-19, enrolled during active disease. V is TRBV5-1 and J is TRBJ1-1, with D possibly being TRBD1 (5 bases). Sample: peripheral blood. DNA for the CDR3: TGCGCCAGCAGCTTGGAGGGGTGGGGCACTGAAGCTTTCTTT. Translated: CASSLEGWGTEAFF.